Listed below are T cell receptor beta chains from one sample, sequenced in a study of blood T cell repertoires in COVID-19. The table came from immunoSEQ multiplex PCR; TCRdb's copy has only in-frame clones and leaves some out. The sample consists of under 300,000 clones, around 80% of them appearing once. Sequences were obtained from PBMCs or T cells enriched from blood (not recorded which). The receptors shown here come from a middle-aged man who had recovered from COVID-19. Both conserved end residues are part of each CDR3. The order of the fields is D gene, J gene, V gene, clone size, CDR3 DNA, CDR3 protein. A D gene is named only where the DNA matches it firmly. Clone size is stated in some rows and not others, as once, few, many or a class when expanded.

d_gene: .; j_gene: TRBJ1-1; v_gene: TRBV21-1; abundance: .; CDR3nt: TGTGCCAGCAGCAAGGACCAGGACAGGCCTTGCCAAGCTTTCTTT; CDR3aa: CASSKDQDRPCQAFF
d_gene: .; j_gene: TRBJ1-3; v_gene: TRBV24-1; abundance: .; CDR3nt: TGTGCCACCAGTGAAGGGGGTATGGGAAACACCATATATTTT; CDR3aa: CATSEGGMGNTIYF
d_gene: TRBD1; j_gene: TRBJ1-4; v_gene: TRBV12-3/TRBV12-4; abundance: .; CDR3nt: TGTGCCAGCAGTGCAAGACAGGGTGAAAAACTGTTTTTT; CDR3aa: CASSARQGEKLFF
d_gene: TRBD2; j_gene: TRBJ2-7; v_gene: TRBV3-1/TRBV3-2; abundance: .; CDR3nt: TGTGCCAGCAGCCCTGGGGGGGGACACGAGCAGTACTTC; CDR3aa: CASSPGGGHEQYF
d_gene: TRBD1; j_gene: TRBJ2-1; v_gene: TRBV6-2/TRBV6-3; abundance: once; CDR3nt: TGTGCCAGCAGTTGGATAATAGGACAGGGCTACAATGAGCAGTTCTTC; CDR3aa: CASSWIIGQGYNEQFF
d_gene: .; j_gene: TRBJ1-5; v_gene: TRBV19; abundance: .; CDR3nt: TGTGCCAGTAACGAGGGTGGCAATCAGCCCCAGCATTTT; CDR3aa: CASNEGGNQPQHF
d_gene: TRBD1; j_gene: TRBJ2-7; v_gene: TRBV9; abundance: .; CDR3nt: TGTGCCAGCAGCGTAGGATTCGCAGGGGGCTTTAAGCAGTACTTC; CDR3aa: CASSVGFAGGFKQYF
d_gene: TRBD1; j_gene: TRBJ1-2; v_gene: TRBV7-8; abundance: .; CDR3nt: TGTGCCAGCAGCTTATCGGGCAGGGGGTCCTATGGCTACACCTTC; CDR3aa: CASSLSGRGSYGYTF
d_gene: TRBD1; j_gene: TRBJ1-6; v_gene: TRBV9; abundance: .; CDR3nt: TGTGCCAGCAGCGCACAGGGGTTCGATTCACCCCTCCACTTT; CDR3aa: CASSAQGFDSPLHF
d_gene: .; j_gene: TRBJ2-1; v_gene: TRBV4-2; abundance: .; CDR3nt: TGTGCCAGCAGCCAAGATTCGAGGGCCTTGGAGCAGTTCTTC; CDR3aa: CASSQDSRALEQFF
d_gene: TRBD2; j_gene: TRBJ2-2; v_gene: TRBV27; abundance: .; CDR3nt: TGTGCCAGCAGTAAACTAGCGGGGCCGTTGAACGGGGAGCTGTTTTTT; CDR3aa: CASSKLAGPLNGELFF
d_gene: .; j_gene: TRBJ1-2; v_gene: TRBV6-1; abundance: .; CDR3nt: TGTGCCAGCAGTGAAGGTTTGTCCCCCCAGGGCTATGGCTACACCTTC; CDR3aa: CASSEGLSPQGYGYTF
d_gene: TRBD1; j_gene: TRBJ2-1; v_gene: TRBV7-9; abundance: .; CDR3nt: TGTGCCAGCAGCTTACGATTGGGACAGGGATTGGATGAGCAGTTCTTC; CDR3aa: CASSLRLGQGLDEQFF
d_gene: .; j_gene: TRBJ1-6; v_gene: TRBV28; abundance: .; CDR3nt: TGTGCCAGCAGTTCCCCGGGCAGGGGTCGGAATTCACCCCTCCACTTT; CDR3aa: CASSSPGRGRNSPLHF
d_gene: .; j_gene: TRBJ1-1; v_gene: TRBV30; abundance: .; CDR3nt: TGTGCCTGGACCGACAAAAGTGTAGGGGGAGCTTTCTTT; CDR3aa: CAWTDKSVGGAFF
d_gene: .; j_gene: TRBJ1-5; v_gene: TRBV5-8; abundance: .; CDR3nt: TGTGCCAGCAGCTTGGGGACAGTCAATGGGCCCCAGCATTTT; CDR3aa: CASSLGTVNGPQHF
d_gene: .; j_gene: TRBJ1-5; v_gene: TRBV6-2/TRBV6-3; abundance: .; CDR3nt: TGTGCCAGCAGTTTCATCGACAGTCGGGGCAATCAGCCCCAGCATTTT; CDR3aa: CASSFIDSRGNQPQHF
d_gene: .; j_gene: TRBJ1-1; v_gene: TRBV6-2/TRBV6-3; abundance: .; CDR3nt: TGTGCCAGCAGTTACTGGGGGCCGGGAGAAGCTTTCTTT; CDR3aa: CASSYWGPGEAFF
d_gene: .; j_gene: TRBJ2-1; v_gene: TRBV11-3; abundance: .; CDR3nt: TGTGCCAGCAGCTTAGGAGGCGGGACGAGCAATGAGCAGTTCTTC; CDR3aa: CASSLGGGTSNEQFF
d_gene: .; j_gene: TRBJ2-1; v_gene: TRBV6-1; abundance: once; CDR3nt: TGTGCCAGCAGTGCAGGATCCGGGACTCAATTCAATGAGCAGTTCTTC; CDR3aa: CASSAGSGTQFNEQFF
d_gene: TRBD1; j_gene: TRBJ1-4; v_gene: TRBV5-1; abundance: .; CDR3nt: TGCGCCAGCAGCCTGGGACAGGGTGATCAAAAACTGTTTTTT; CDR3aa: CASSLGQGDQKLFF
d_gene: .; j_gene: TRBJ2-3; v_gene: TRBV5-1; abundance: .; CDR3nt: TGCGCCAGCAGCGAGCGGCCCACAGATACGCAGTATTTT; CDR3aa: CASSERPTDTQYF
d_gene: TRBD2; j_gene: TRBJ2-1; v_gene: TRBV18; abundance: .; CDR3nt: TGTGCCAGCTCACCACTTAGCGGGAGTCTAGGGCCCTACAATGAGCAGTTCTTC; CDR3aa: CASSPLSGSLGPYNEQFF
d_gene: .; j_gene: TRBJ2-5; v_gene: TRBV4-3; abundance: .; CDR3nt: TGCGCCAGCAGCCAAGGTTTAGGTGGGGGGGCTGTTCGGGAGACCCAGTACTTC; CDR3aa: CASSQGLGGGAVRETQYF
d_gene: TRBD2; j_gene: TRBJ2-1; v_gene: TRBV7-9; abundance: .; CDR3nt: TGTGCCAGCAGCTTAGGGTGGTCTAGCGGGGGGGATGAGCAGTTCTTC; CDR3aa: CASSLGWSSGGDEQFF
d_gene: TRBD1; j_gene: TRBJ2-1; v_gene: TRBV3-1/TRBV3-2; abundance: .; CDR3nt: TGTGCCAGCAGCCAAGGGACAGGGAAGGGCGAGCAGTTCTTC; CDR3aa: CASSQGTGKGEQFF
d_gene: .; j_gene: TRBJ1-5; v_gene: TRBV19; abundance: .; CDR3nt: TGTGCCAGTAGTATTCCCACAGGGTCAATCGTGTGGCCCCAGCATTTT; CDR3aa: CASSIPTGSIVWPQHF
d_gene: .; j_gene: TRBJ1-1; v_gene: TRBV6-4; abundance: .; CDR3nt: TGTGCCAGCCGGAGCAGGGCGAACACTGAAGCTTTCTTT; CDR3aa: CASRSRANTEAFF
d_gene: .; j_gene: TRBJ2-2; v_gene: TRBV5-5; abundance: once; CDR3nt: TGTGCCAGCAGCCCCTACACCGGGGAGCTGTTTTTT; CDR3aa: CASSPYTGELFF
d_gene: .; j_gene: TRBJ1-2; v_gene: TRBV5-1; abundance: .; CDR3nt: TGCGCCAGCAGCTTTGGCGGCGGCTCCAACTATGGCTACACCTTC; CDR3aa: CASSFGGGSNYGYTF
d_gene: .; j_gene: TRBJ1-5; v_gene: TRBV5-6; abundance: .; CDR3nt: TGTGCCAGCAGCTTGGCCCCGGGGAATCAGCCCCAGCATTTT; CDR3aa: CASSLAPGNQPQHF
d_gene: .; j_gene: TRBJ1-6; v_gene: TRBV3-1/TRBV3-2; abundance: .; CDR3nt: TGTGCCAGCAGCCAAGATCGGGCGGGTTGGTCACCCCTCCACTTT; CDR3aa: CASSQDRAGWSPLHF
d_gene: .; j_gene: TRBJ1-1; v_gene: TRBV5-4; abundance: few; CDR3nt: TGTGCCAGCAGGGAAACAGGGAACACTGAAGCTTTCTTT; CDR3aa: CASRETGNTEAFF
d_gene: .; j_gene: TRBJ1-4; v_gene: TRBV12-2; abundance: .; CDR3nt: TGTGCAAGTCGCCTAAATGGGGAGAGAGACAGGGGGCGAGGATCGTTAGAAAAACTGTTTTTT; CDR3aa: CASRLNGERDRGRGSLEKLFF
d_gene: .; j_gene: TRBJ1-3; v_gene: TRBV15; abundance: once; CDR3nt: TGTGCCACCAGCAAAGGGTCGGGGGGAAGCGAAAACACCATATATTTT; CDR3aa: CATSKGSGGSENTIYF
d_gene: TRBD1; j_gene: TRBJ1-5; v_gene: TRBV30; abundance: .; CDR3nt: TGTGCCTGGAGTGACCAGGGGGAGCAGCCCCAGCATTTT; CDR3aa: CAWSDQGEQPQHF
d_gene: TRBD2; j_gene: TRBJ2-5; v_gene: TRBV5-1; abundance: once; CDR3nt: TGCGCCAGCAGCCCCCGGACTAGCGCAGAGACCCAGTACTTC; CDR3aa: CASSPRTSAETQYF
d_gene: .; j_gene: TRBJ1-3; v_gene: TRBV28; abundance: .; CDR3nt: TGTGCCAGCAGTCCCCCAGGGGTCTCTGGAAACACCATATATTTT; CDR3aa: CASSPPGVSGNTIYF
d_gene: TRBD1; j_gene: TRBJ1-4; v_gene: TRBV5-4; abundance: .; CDR3nt: TGTGCCAGCAGCTTGCAGGGGGCTCCGGGAGTCGAAAAACTGTTTTTT; CDR3aa: CASSLQGAPGVEKLFF
d_gene: .; j_gene: TRBJ1-6; v_gene: TRBV3-1/TRBV3-2; abundance: .; CDR3nt: TGTGCCAGCAGCCGAGAAGCGGCCCGCGGAAATTCACCCCTCCACTTT; CDR3aa: CASSREAARGNSPLHF
d_gene: TRBD2; j_gene: TRBJ2-7; v_gene: TRBV9; abundance: .; CDR3nt: TGTGCCAGCAGCGCAAGAAGCGGGGCCTACTACGAGCAGTACTTC; CDR3aa: CASSARSGAYYEQYF
d_gene: .; j_gene: TRBJ1-6; v_gene: TRBV28; abundance: .; CDR3nt: TGTGCCAGCAGTTTTGTGGACGGGGGGGGAAATTCACCCCTCCACTTT; CDR3aa: CASSFVDGGGNSPLHF
d_gene: .; j_gene: TRBJ1-2; v_gene: TRBV14; abundance: few; CDR3nt: TGTGCCAGCAGCCGAAACGGCTATGGCTACACCTTC; CDR3aa: CASSRNGYGYTF
d_gene: .; j_gene: TRBJ2-7; v_gene: TRBV2; abundance: .; CDR3nt: TGTGCCAGCAAAACTTACGGGACACTCGTCGAGCAGTACTTC; CDR3aa: CASKTYGTLVEQYF
d_gene: .; j_gene: TRBJ1-1; v_gene: TRBV10-3; abundance: many; CDR3nt: TGTGCCATCAGTGAATCAGGGTTGCGTGAAGCTTTCTTT; CDR3aa: CAISESGLREAFF
d_gene: .; j_gene: TRBJ1-6; v_gene: TRBV6-5; abundance: .; CDR3nt: TGTGCCAGCAGGACAGCTAATTCACCCCTCCACTTT; CDR3aa: CASRTANSPLHF
d_gene: .; j_gene: TRBJ2-2; v_gene: TRBV5-1; abundance: .; CDR3nt: TGCGCCAGCAGCTTGGCCACTTACACCGGGGAGCTGTTTTTT; CDR3aa: CASSLATYTGELFF